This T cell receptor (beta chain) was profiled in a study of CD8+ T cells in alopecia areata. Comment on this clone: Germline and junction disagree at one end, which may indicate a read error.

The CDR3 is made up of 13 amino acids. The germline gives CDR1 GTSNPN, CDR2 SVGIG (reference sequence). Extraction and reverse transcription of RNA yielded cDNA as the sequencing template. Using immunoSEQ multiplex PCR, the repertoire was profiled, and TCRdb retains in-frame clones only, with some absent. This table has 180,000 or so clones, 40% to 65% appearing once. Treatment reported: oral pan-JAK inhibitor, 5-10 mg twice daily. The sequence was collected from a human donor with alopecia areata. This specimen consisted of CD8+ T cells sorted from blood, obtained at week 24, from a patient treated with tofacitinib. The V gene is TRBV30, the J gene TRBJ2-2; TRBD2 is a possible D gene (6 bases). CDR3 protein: CAWNYRGTGGLFF. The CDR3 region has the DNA TGTGCCTGGAACTACCGGGGAACCGGGGGGCTGTTTTTT.